A single sample is the source of the 25 T cell receptor beta chains below, sequenced in a study of neurological immune-mediated disorders. TCRdb itself ran the 5' RACE reads through MiXCR, one entry per CDR3 protein. The sample records 50,000 or so distinct CDR3 sequences, about 3.7% being singletons. The material sequenced was PBMCs. Receptors were obtained from a man in his forties with multiple sclerosis.

This clonotype has ten or more counts. The chain employs TRBV5-6 and TRBJ1-5, with D tentatively TRBD1 (6 bases). Germline V gene sequence: CDR1 SGHDT, CDR2 YYEEEE. The CDR3 loop spans 13 amino acids. V dropped 4 bases and J dropped 6 bases, with 11 bases sitting between them. The CDR3 sequence is CASSVQGFQPQHF. The CDR3, as DNA: TGTGCCAGCAGCGTACAGGGATTTCAGCCCCAGCATTTT.

This clonotype was seen once. A much larger clone differs by one base, so this may be a read error. The chain couples TRBV7-9 to TRBJ2-7; no reliable D call. This CDR3 comprises 15 residues. Germline V gives CDR1 SEHNR, CDR2 FQNEAQ (reference sequence). Trimming pared 5 bases from V and 3 bases from J, leaving 17 bases between. The CDR3 coding sequence is TGTGCCAGCAGCGCCAGGACGTCCTCCCACTACGAGCAGTACTTC. Amino acids: CASSARTSSHYEQYF.

This clonotype was picked up many times. A junction boundary mismatches the germline segment, possibly from a read error. The chain has TRBV20-1 and TRBJ1-5; no firm D call. Germline V CDR1 and CDR2: DFQATT, SNEGSKA (reference sequence). The CDR3 covers 15 residues. The CDR3 protein is CSASGRLGGNQPQNF. As DNA, the CDR3 is TGCAGTGCTAGCGGAAGGTTAGGTGGCAATCAGCCCCAGAATTTT.

This clonotype was recorded at least ten times. This chain links TRBV12-3 or TRBV12-4 with TRBJ1-1; a possible D gene is TRBD1 (5 bases). The length of the CDR3 is 14 residues. V was shortened by 6 bases and J by 3 bases, with 14 bases between the two germline ends. CDR3 loop: CASRGGGGDTEAFF. CDR3 sequence (DNA): TGTGCCAGCAGGGGCGGGGGAGGGGACACTGAAGCTTTCTTT.

In this sample, this clonotype turned up many times. The chain has TRBV6-5 and TRBJ2-5; 11 bases agree with TRBD1. V was clipped by 4 bases and J by 3 bases; unmatched bases: 7. The CDR3 consists of 16 residues. Germline V lookup: CDR1 MNHEY, CDR2 SVGAGI. This CDR3 reads CASSLTGTGGEETQYF. CDR3 DNA sequence: TGTGCCAGCAGTTTAACCGGGACAGGGGGAGAAGAGACCCAGTACTTC.

This clonotype has at least ten counts. The gene calls are TRBV7-9 and TRBJ2-4; 8 bases align to TRBD2. Trimming removed 1 base from V and 5 bases from J; junction bases left unmatched: 10. The CDR3 has 17 residues. CDR1 SEHNR and CDR2 FQNEAQ come from the germline V gene (reference sequence). CDR3 region: CASSLVSSGAGENIQYF. CDR3 nucleotide sequence: TGTGCCAGCAGCTTAGTGTCTTCGGGAGCGGGGGAAAACATTCAGTACTTC.

The V gene is TRBV11-2, the J gene TRBJ2-1, with 10 nucleotides matching TRBD1. The germline V gene has CDR1 SGHAT and CDR2 FQNNGV. The CDR3 has 16 amino acids. With V trimmed by 5 bases and J by 5 bases, 9 bases remained unmatched. CDR3 DNA sequence: TGTGCCAGCAGCCCCCAACCGGGACAGGGGAACAATGAGCAGTTCTTC. Translated, it gives CASSPQPGQGNNEQFF.

CDR3 amino acids: CASSSQGRQETQYF. The CDR3 nucleotides are TGTGCCAGCAGTTCCCAGGGGCGGCAAGAGACCCAGTACTTC. V is TRBV6-6 and J is TRBJ2-5, with D possibly matching TRBD1 (6 bases). CDR1 MNHNY and CDR2 SVGAGI come from the germline V gene (reference sequence). The CDR3 contains 14 residues. The V gene lost 4 bases and the J gene lost 2 bases, with 11 bases spanning the gap.

The sample holds many counts of this clonotype. The rearrangement joins TRBV20-1 to TRBJ1-2; D is uncertain. Trimming removed 0 bases at V and 4 bases at J, with 15 bases between. Germline CDR1 and CDR2: DFQATT and SNEGSKA (reference sequence). This CDR3 region has 15 residues. CDR3 coding DNA: TGCAGTGCTAGAGACCCGACACCGCCGGCCTATGGCTACACCTTC. Its protein product is CSARDPTPPAYGYTF.

The sample holds many counts of this clonotype. The V call is TRBV5-4, the J call TRBJ1-1; D is unclear. The CDR3 has 12 amino acids. Germline V gene data show CDR1 as SGHNT and CDR2 as YYREEE (reference sequence). Trimming cost V 3 bases and J 3 bases, with 6 bases left between them. The CDR3 sequence is CASSWEDTEAFF. CDR3 bases: TGTGCCAGCAGCTGGGAGGACACTGAAGCTTTCTTT.

Many counts were recorded for this clonotype. This CDR3 reads CASSAEYFNSPLHF. The CDR3 coding sequence is TGTGCCAGCAGTGCCGAATATTTTAATTCACCCCTCCACTTT. This sequence joins TRBV6-5 and TRBJ1-6; D call uncertain. From germline, CDR1 is MNHEY and CDR2 SVGAGI. The V end was cut by 5 bases, the J end by 6 bases, with 11 bases between. There are 14 residues in the CDR3.

The chain carries TRBV6-2 or TRBV6-3 and TRBJ1-1; no clear D gene. Between the trimmed V and J ends, which lost 6 bases and 1 base, there was a span of 9 bases. CDR1 and CDR2 (germline): MNHEY, SVGEGT. The CDR3 is 13 residues long. DNA of the CDR3: TGTGCCAGCAGCGACCCAGGGAACACTGAAGCTTTCTTT. This codes for CASSDPGNTEAFF.

This clonotype showed up many times. The chain carries TRBV3-1 and TRBJ1-1; TRBD1 matches at 10 bases. The CDR3 has 14 amino acids. The V gene end was trimmed by 4 bases and the J gene end by 4 bases; junction bases not matched to a gene: 3. The germline CDR1 and CDR2 sequences are LGHDT and YNNKEL (reference sequence). For the CDR3, the DNA is TGTGCCAGCAGCCCGGGACAGGGGTCCACTGAAGCTTTCTTT. Protein sequence: CASSPGQGSTEAFF.

In this sample, this clonotype turned up many times. The chain couples TRBV18 to TRBJ2-1; 9 bases line up with TRBD1. The CDR3 spans 16 residues. CDR1 KGHSH and CDR2 LQKENI come from the germline V gene. With V trimmed by 0 bases and J by 3 bases, 3 bases remained unmatched. CDR3 residues: CASSPPSGQGYNEQFF. CDR3 in DNA: TGTGCCAGCTCACCACCCTCGGGACAGGGCTACAATGAGCAGTTCTTC.

In this sample, this clonotype turned up a few times. This chain uses TRBV28 with TRBJ1-5; D is ambiguous. V was cut by 6 bases and J by 7 bases, with 13 bases left in between. The germline CDR1 and CDR2 sequences are MDHEN and SYDVKM. The CDR3 has 13 amino acids. Here the CDR3 reads CASRTNAGQPQHF. The CDR3 region has the DNA TGTGCCAGCAGAACCAATGCCGGGCAGCCCCAGCATTTT.

This clonotype has at least ten counts. The genes are TRBV5-5 and TRBJ2-5; TRBD1 matches 7 bases. The CDR3 is 14 residues long. The ends lost 4 bases at V and 4 bases at J; junction bases unmatched: 7. The germline gives CDR1 SGHKS, CDR2 YYEKEE (reference sequence). CDR3 bases: TGTGCCAGCAGCCCAGGGGGAACAGCAGAGACCCAGTACTTC. It codes for CASSPGGTAETQYF.

This clonotype was counted between two and nine times. At one of its ends the junction is not consistent with the germline gene, which may arise from a read error. This rearrangement joins TRBV16 to TRBJ1-5; 8 bases fit TRBD1. Germline V gene sequence: CDR1 KGHSY, CDR2 FQNENV. The length of the CDR3 is 13 residues. The CDR3 loop reads CASTQGADQPQNF. The CDR3 DNA reads TGTGCCAGCACCCAGGGGGCGGATCAGCCCCAGAATTTT. Filled out from reference TRBV16 and TRBJ1-5, the complete variable domain reads GEEVAQTPKHLVRGEGQKAKLYCAPIKGHSYVFWYQQVLKNEFKFLISFQNENVFDETGMPKERFSAKCLPNSPCSLEIQATKLEDSAVYFCASTQGADQPQNFGDGTRLSIL.

This clonotype was seen ten or more times. The J gene is TRBJ2-3, the V gene TRBV7-9; D is undetermined. The CDR3 sequence is 15 residues long. Germline V gene lookup returns CDR1 SEHNR and CDR2 FQNEAQ (reference sequence). Trimming took off 1 base at V and 1 base at J, with 9 bases between the two ends. The CDR3 is CASSLGRSGTDTQYF. The CDR3 DNA sequence: TGTGCCAGCAGCTTAGGCAGGTCGGGCACAGATACGCAGTATTTT.

This clonotype was counted ten times or more. This may come from a read error, since a much larger clone is one base off. The V gene is TRBV12-3 or TRBV12-4, the J gene TRBJ2-7; a weak D match, TRBD1 (5 bases). V lost 7 bases, J lost 7 bases, and 14 bases lay in between. CDR3 length: 12 amino acids. The CDR3 spells CASNSGNQEQYF. CDR3 sequence (DNA): TGTGCCAGCAACTCAGGGAACCAAGAGCAGTACTTC.

There are many counts of this clonotype. V gene TRBV5-1 combines with J gene TRBJ2-7; 7 positions agree with TRBD1. The V gene end was trimmed by 0 bases and the J gene end by 6 bases; junction bases not matched to a gene: 3. The CDR3 has 13 amino acids. Germline V gene lookup returns CDR1 SGHRS and CDR2 YFSETQ. The CDR3 region has the DNA TGCGCCAGCAGCTTGGGACAGGGTTTCGAGCAGTACTTC. This gives the protein CASSLGQGFEQYF.

This clonotype was found many times. The chain combines TRBV6-6 with TRBJ2-3, with 8 bases aligning to TRBD2. The CDR3 consists of 15 residues. Germline CDR1 and CDR2: MNHNY and SVGAGI (reference sequence). After removal of 4 bases from V and 4 bases from J, the junction contained 7 bases not matched to a gene. The CDR3 sequence: CASSSPGLGPDTQYF. The DNA for the CDR3 is TGTGCCAGCAGTTCACCGGGACTAGGACCAGATACGCAGTATTTT.

This clonotype was observed many times. This chain connects TRBV7-2 to TRBJ2-1; D is ambiguous. The CDR3 contains 14 residues. Germline CDR1 and CDR2: SGHTA and FQGNSA. The ends were cut back, 3 bases at V and 5 bases at J, with 11 bases in the middle. Written as DNA, the CDR3 is TGTGCCAGCAGCTTGGAAAGGACCAACAATGAGCAGTTCTTC. Translated: CASSLERTNNEQFF.

This clonotype was seen at least ten times. This chain connects TRBV5-5 to TRBJ1-5; D call uncertain. Trimming took 0 bases from V and 0 from J, leaving 7 bases between them. CDR1 SGHKS and CDR2 YYEKEE come from the germline V gene (reference sequence). The CDR3 loop spans 15 amino acids. The CDR3 loop reads CASSLAASSNQPQHF. CDR3 nucleotide sequence: TGTGCCAGCAGCTTGGCCGCCAGTAGCAATCAGCCCCAGCATTTT.

This clonotype appeared many times. The chain employs TRBV12-3 or TRBV12-4 and TRBJ2-1; no reliable D call. This CDR3 spans 14 amino acids. V lost 3 bases, J lost 0 bases, and 6 bases lay in between. CDR3 protein: CASSFGGSYNEQFF. CDR3 DNA: TGTGCCAGCAGTTTCGGCGGCTCCTACAATGAGCAGTTCTTC.

This clonotype appeared many times. Germline is not matched at one junction end, which may reflect a read error. The rearrangement links TRBV25-1 to TRBJ1-5, with 9 bases matching TRBD1. The CDR3 totals 16 residues. The germline gives CDR1 MGHDK, CDR2 SYGVNS. The CDR3 here is CATPLCRDRENQPQNF. CDR3 DNA: TGTGCCACCCCCCTCTGCCGGGACAGGGAAAATCAGCCCCAGAATTTT.